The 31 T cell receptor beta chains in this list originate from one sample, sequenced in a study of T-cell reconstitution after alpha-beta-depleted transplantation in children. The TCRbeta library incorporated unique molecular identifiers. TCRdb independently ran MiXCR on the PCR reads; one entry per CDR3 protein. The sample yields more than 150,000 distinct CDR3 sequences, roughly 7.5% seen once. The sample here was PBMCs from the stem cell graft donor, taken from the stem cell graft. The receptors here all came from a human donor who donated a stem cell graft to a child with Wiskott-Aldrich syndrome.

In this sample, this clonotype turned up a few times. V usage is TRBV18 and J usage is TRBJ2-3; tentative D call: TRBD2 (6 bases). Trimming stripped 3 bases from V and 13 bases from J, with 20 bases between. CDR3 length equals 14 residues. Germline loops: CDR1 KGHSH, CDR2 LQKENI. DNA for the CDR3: TGTGCCAGCTCACCGGACTATCAAAATAATTGGGAGTATTTT. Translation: CASSPDYQNNWEYF.

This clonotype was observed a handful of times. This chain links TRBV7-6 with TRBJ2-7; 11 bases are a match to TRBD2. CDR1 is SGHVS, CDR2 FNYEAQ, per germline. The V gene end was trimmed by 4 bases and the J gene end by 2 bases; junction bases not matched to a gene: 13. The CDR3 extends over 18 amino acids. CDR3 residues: CASSSATLVAGGPYEQYF. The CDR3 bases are TGTGCCAGCAGCTCCGCCACCCTTGTAGCGGGAGGGCCCTACGAGCAGTACTTC.

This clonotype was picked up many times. The CDR3 nucleotides read TGTGCCAGCAGCGTCCCCCCGGGGGATACGCAGTATTTT. It translates to CASSVPPGDTQYF. The chain carries TRBV5-4 and TRBJ2-3; TRBD2 might be the D (5 bases). The germline gives CDR1 SGHNT, CDR2 YYREEE (reference sequence). CDR3 length equals 13 residues. Trimming shortened V by 4 bases and J by 6 bases, and 12 bases separated the two germline ends.

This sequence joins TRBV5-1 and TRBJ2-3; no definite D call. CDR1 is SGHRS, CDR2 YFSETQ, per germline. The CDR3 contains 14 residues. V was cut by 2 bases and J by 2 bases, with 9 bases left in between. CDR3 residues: CASSFGQITDTQYF. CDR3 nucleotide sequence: TGCGCCAGCAGCTTTGGCCAGATCACAGATACGCAGTATTTT.

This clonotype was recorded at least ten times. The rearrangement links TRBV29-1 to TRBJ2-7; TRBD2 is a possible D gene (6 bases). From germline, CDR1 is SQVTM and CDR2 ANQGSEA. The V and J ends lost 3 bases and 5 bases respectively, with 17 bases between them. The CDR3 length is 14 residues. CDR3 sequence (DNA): TGCAGCGTTGAGGGGACTCGGGCCGGGAACGAGCAGTACTTC. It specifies CSVEGTRAGNEQYF.

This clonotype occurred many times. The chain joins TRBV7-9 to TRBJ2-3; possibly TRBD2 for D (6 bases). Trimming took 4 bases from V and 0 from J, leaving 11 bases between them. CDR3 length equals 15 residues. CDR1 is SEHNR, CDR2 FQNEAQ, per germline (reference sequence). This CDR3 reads CASSSSATSTDTQYF. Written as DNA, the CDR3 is TGTGCCAGCAGCTCTAGCGCGACTAGCACAGATACGCAGTATTTT.

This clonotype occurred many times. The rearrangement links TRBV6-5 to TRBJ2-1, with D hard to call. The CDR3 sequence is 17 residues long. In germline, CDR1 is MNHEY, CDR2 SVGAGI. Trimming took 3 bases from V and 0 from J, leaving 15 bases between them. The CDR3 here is CASSYDGVSTSYNEQFF. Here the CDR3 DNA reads TGTGCCAGCAGTTATGATGGGGTATCGACCTCCTACAATGAGCAGTTCTTC.

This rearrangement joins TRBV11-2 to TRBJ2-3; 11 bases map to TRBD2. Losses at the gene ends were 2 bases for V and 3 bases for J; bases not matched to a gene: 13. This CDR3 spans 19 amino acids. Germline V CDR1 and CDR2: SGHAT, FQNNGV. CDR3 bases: TGTGCCAGCAGCTTACTAGCGGGGGGCCTAGTACGGGAGACAGATACGCAGTATTTT. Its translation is CASSLLAGGLVRETDTQYF.

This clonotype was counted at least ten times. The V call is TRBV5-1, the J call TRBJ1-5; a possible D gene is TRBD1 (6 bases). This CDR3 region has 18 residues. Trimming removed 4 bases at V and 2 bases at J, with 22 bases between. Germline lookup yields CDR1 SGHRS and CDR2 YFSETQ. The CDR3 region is CASSKDPPGADRNQPQHF. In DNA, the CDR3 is TGCGCCAGCAGCAAAGACCCCCCAGGGGCCGATCGCAATCAGCCCCAGCATTTT.

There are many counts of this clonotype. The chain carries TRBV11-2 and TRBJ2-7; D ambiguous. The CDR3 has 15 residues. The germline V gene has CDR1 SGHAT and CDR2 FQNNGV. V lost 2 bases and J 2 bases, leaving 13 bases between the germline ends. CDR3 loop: CASSLRSPGPYEQYF. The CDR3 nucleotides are TGTGCCAGCAGCTTAAGGTCCCCCGGACCCTACGAGCAGTACTTC.

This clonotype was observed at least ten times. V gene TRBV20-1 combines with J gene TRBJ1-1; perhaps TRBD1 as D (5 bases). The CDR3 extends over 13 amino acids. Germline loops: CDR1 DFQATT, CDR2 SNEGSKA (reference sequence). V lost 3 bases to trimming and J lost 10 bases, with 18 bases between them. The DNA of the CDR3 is TGCAGTGCTAGTCCGGGTGGGGCTTGGGGAGCTTTCTTT. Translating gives CSASPGGAWGAFF.

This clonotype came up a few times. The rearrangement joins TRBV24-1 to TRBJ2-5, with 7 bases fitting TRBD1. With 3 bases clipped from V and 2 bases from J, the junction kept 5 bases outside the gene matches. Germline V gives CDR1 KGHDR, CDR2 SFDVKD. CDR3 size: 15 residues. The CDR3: CATSDGQDKQETQYF. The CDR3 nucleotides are TGTGCCACCAGTGATGGACAGGACAAACAAGAGACCCAGTACTTC.

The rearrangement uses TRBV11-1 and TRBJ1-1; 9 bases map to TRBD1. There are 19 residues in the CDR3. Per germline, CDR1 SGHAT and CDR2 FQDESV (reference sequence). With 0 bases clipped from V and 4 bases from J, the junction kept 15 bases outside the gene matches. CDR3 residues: CASSLALLRDRVLSTEAFF. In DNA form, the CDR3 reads TGTGCCAGCAGCTTAGCCCTCCTCCGGGACAGGGTTTTATCCACTGAAGCTTTCTTT.

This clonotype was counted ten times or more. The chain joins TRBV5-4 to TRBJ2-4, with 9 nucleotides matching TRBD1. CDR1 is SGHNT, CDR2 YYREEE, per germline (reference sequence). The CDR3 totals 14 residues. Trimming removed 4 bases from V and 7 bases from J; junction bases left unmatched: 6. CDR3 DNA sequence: TGTGCCAGCAGCACACAGGGGGCAGGGAACATTCAGTACTTC. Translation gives CASSTQGAGNIQYF.

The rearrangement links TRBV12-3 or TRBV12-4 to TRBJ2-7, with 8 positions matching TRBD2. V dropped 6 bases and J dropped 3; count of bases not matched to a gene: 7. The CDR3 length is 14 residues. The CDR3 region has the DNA TGTGCCAGCAGCCGGGGGGGGGGAGTCTACGAGCAGTACTTC. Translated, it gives CASSRGGGVYEQYF.

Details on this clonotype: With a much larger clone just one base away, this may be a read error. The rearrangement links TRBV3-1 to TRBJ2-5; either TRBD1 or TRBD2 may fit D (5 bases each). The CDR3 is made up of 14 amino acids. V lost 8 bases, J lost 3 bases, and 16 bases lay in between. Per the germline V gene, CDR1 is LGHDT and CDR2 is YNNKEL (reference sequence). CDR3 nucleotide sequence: TGTGCCAGCCGGAACCGGGGCAGTGAAGAGACCCAGTACTTC. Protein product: CASRNRGSEETQYF.

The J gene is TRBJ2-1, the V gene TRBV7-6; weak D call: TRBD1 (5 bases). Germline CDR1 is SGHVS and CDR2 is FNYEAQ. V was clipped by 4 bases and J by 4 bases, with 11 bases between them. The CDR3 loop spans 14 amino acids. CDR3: CASSSGNPYNEQFF. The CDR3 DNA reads TGTGCCAGCAGCTCAGGGAACCCTTACAATGAGCAGTTCTTC.

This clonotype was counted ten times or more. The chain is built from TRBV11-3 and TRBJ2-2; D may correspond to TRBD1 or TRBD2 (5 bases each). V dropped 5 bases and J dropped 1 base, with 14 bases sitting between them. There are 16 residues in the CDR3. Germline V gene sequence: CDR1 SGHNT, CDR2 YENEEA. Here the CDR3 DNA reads TGTGCCAGCAGCGCCGGGGCTAGCTGGAACACCGGGGAGCTGTTTTTT. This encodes CASSAGASWNTGELFF.

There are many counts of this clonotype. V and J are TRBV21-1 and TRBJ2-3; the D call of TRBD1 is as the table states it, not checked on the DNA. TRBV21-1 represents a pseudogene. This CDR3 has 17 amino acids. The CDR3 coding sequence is TGTGCCAGCAGGCCCCGGACCTGGCCAGGCCGCACAGATACGCAGTATTTT. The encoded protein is CASRPRTWPGRTDTQYF.

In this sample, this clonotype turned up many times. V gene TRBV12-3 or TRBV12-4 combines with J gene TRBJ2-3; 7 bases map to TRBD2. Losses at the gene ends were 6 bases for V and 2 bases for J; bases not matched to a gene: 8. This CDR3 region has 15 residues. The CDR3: CASSLGRINTDTQYF. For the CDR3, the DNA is TGTGCCAGCAGCCTCGGGAGGATAAACACAGATACGCAGTATTTT.

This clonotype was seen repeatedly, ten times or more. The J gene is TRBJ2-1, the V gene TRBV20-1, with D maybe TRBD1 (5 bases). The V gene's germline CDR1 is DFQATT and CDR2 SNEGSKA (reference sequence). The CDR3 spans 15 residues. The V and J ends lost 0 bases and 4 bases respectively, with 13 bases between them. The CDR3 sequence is CSAREGLSRYNEQFF. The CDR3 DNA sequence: TGCAGTGCTAGAGAGGGGCTATCGCGTTACAATGAGCAGTTCTTC.

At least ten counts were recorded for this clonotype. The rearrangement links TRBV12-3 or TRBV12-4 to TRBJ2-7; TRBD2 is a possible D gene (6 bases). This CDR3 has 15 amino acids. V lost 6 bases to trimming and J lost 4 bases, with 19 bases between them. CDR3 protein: CASSHSGTYRYEQYF. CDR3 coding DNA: TGTGCCAGCAGCCACTCCGGGACTTACCGGTACGAGCAGTACTTC.

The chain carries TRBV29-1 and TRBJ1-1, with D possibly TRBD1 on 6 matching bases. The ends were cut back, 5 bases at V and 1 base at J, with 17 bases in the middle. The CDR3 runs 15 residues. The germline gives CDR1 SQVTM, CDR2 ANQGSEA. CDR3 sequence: CSVFRQGRENTEAFF. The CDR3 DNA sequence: TGCAGCGTTTTTCGGCAGGGGCGAGAGAACACTGAAGCTTTCTTT.

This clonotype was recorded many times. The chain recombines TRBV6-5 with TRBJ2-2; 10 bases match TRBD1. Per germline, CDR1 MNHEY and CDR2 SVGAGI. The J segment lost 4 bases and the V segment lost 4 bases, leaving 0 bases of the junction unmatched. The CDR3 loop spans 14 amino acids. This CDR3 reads CASSWDRGTGELFF. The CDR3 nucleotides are TGTGCCAGCAGTTGGGACAGGGGCACCGGGGAGCTGTTTTTT.

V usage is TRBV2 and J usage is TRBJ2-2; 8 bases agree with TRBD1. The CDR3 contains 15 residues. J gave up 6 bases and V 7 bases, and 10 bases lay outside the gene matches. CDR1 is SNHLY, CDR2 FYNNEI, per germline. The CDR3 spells CASTETGAVSGELFF. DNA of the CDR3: TGTGCCAGCACCGAGACAGGGGCGGTTTCCGGGGAGCTGTTTTTT. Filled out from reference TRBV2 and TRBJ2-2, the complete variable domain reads EPEVTQTPSHQVTQMGQEVILRCVPISNHLYFYWYRQILGQKVEFLVSFYNNEISEKSEIFDDQFSVERPDGSNFTLKIRSTKLEDSAMYFCASTETGAVSGELFFGEGSRLTVL.

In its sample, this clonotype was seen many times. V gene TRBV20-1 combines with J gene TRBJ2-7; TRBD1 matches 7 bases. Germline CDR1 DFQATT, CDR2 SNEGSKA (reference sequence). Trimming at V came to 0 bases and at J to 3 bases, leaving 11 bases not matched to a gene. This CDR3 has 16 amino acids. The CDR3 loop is CSARDPLRQGVYEQYF. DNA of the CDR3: TGCAGTGCTAGAGATCCCCTTAGACAGGGAGTCTACGAGCAGTACTTC.

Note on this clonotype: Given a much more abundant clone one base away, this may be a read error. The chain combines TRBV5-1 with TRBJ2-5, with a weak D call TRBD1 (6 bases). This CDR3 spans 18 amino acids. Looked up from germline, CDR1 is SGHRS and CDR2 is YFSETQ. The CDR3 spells CASSYRQDGSMRQESQYF. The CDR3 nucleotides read TGCGCCAGCAGCTATAGACAGGACGGCTCGATGCGCCAAGAGTCCCAGTACTTC.

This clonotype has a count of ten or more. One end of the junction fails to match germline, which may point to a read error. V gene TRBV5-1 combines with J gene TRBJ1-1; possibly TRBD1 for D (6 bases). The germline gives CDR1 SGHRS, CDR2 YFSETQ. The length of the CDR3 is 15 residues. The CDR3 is CASSSLGGLNSEAFF. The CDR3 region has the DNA TGCGCCAGCAGCTCACTCGGGGGGCTGAACTCTGAAGCTTTCTTT.

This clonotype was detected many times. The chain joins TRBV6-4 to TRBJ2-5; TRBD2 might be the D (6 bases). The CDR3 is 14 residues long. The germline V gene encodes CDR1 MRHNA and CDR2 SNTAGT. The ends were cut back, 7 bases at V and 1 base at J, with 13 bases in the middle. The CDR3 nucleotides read TGTGCCAGCATACCCCGGGACTCCCAAGAGACCCAGTACTTC. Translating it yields CASIPRDSQETQYF.

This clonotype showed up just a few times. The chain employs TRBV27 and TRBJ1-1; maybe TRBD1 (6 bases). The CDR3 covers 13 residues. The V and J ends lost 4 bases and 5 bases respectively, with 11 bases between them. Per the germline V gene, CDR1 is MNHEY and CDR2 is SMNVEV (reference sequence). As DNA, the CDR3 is TGTGCCAGCAGTTGGGACAAATCGACTGAAGCTTTCTTT. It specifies CASSWDKSTEAFF.

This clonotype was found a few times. CDR3 in DNA: TGCGCCAGCACCCTGGGGCGGGACGGCCTCATACACGAGCAGTACTTC. Translated, it gives CASTLGRDGLIHEQYF. V is TRBV5-1 and J is TRBJ2-7; D is possibly TRBD2 (6 bases). V was trimmed by 6 bases and J by 5 bases, leaving 24 bases between them. The CDR3 consists of 16 residues. CDR1 is SGHRS, CDR2 YFSETQ, per germline.